Shown below are 14 T cell receptor beta chains from a single sample sequenced in a study of blood T cell repertoires in COVID-19. Data came from immunoSEQ multiplex PCR; TCRdb stores just in-frame clones and leaves some out. The sample yields 350,000 to 400,000 clones, 85% to 90% seen once. Sequenced sample: PBMCs or T cells enriched from blood (not recorded which). These receptors were taken from a woman aged 30 to 39 with acute COVID-19.

The V gene is TRBV6-2 or TRBV6-3, the J gene TRBJ1-6, with TRBD1 matching over 8 bases. CDR1 MNHEY and CDR2 SVGEGT come from the germline V gene. The length of the CDR3 is 15 residues. The J segment lost 13 bases and the V segment lost 2 bases, leaving 10 bases of the junction unmatched. The CDR3 DNA reads TGTGCCAGCAGTTACGGTGGACAGGGCCGGACGCCCCTCCACTTT. It encodes CASSYGGQGRTPLHF.

The gene calls are TRBV11-2 and TRBJ1-1, with unresolved D. The CDR3 consists of 15 residues. Germline V CDR1 and CDR2: SGHAT, FQNNGV. Trimming shortened V by 1 base and J by 1 base, and 10 bases separated the two germline ends. CDR3 bases: TGTGCCAGCAGCTTAGGCACAGTTCGGAACACTGAAGCTTTCTTT. It encodes CASSLGTVRNTEAFF. The full variable domain, with the rest looked up from reference TRBV11-2 and TRBJ1-1, is EAGVAQSPRYKIIEKRQSVAFWCNPISGHATLYWYQQILGQGPKLLIQFQNNGVVDDSQLPKDRFSAERLKGVDSTLKIQPAKLEDSAVYLCASSLGTVRNTEAFFGQGTRLTVV.

The sample holds one count of this clone. J is TRBJ2-7 and V is TRBV19, with a tentative D call TRBD1 (8 bases). V shed 6 bases and J shed 2 bases, with 11 bases lying between them. Germline V gene data show CDR1 as LNHDA and CDR2 as SQIVND (reference sequence). CDR3 length: 13 residues. The CDR3 coding sequence is TGTGCCAGTAGACAGGGGGGGGCCTACGAGCAGTACTTC. Translation gives CASRQGGAYEQYF.

The rearrangement joins TRBV2 to TRBJ1-5; 7 bases match TRBD1. V was clipped by 5 bases and J by 4 bases; unmatched bases: 8. CDR1 is SNHLY, CDR2 FYNNEI, per germline. CDR3 length: 15 residues. CDR3: CASSLDRATNQPQHF. CDR3 DNA: TGTGCCAGCAGTTTAGACAGGGCCACTAATCAGCCCCAGCATTTT.

J is TRBJ2-3 and V is TRBV14; TRBD1 might be the D (7 bases). V was clipped by 2 bases and J by 8 bases, with 14 bases between them. Germline loops: CDR1 SGHDN, CDR2 FVKESK. The CDR3 is 14 amino acids. The CDR3: CASSQQGGVGTQYF. Here the CDR3 DNA reads TGTGCCAGCAGCCAACAGGGGGGAGTCGGTACGCAGTATTTT.

CDR3 coding DNA: TGTGCCAGCAGCTTCGTTGGCGCGGCGGATGAGCAGTTCTTC. Translation: CASSFVGAADEQFF. The gene calls are TRBV7-3 and TRBJ2-1; D ambiguous. Germline V CDR1 and CDR2: SGHTA, FQGTGA. The CDR3 totals 14 residues. The V and J ends lost 3 bases and 8 bases respectively, with 14 bases between them.

V gene TRBV27 combines with J gene TRBJ1-5; TRBD1 aligns across 9 bases. Germline CDR1 reads MNHEY; CDR2 reads SMNVEV (reference sequence). Trimming cost V 6 bases and J 3 bases; bases outside gene matches: 15. The CDR3 sequence is 18 residues long. CDR3 sequence (DNA): TGTGCCAGCAGGCACGGCCAGGGACAGGGTCTCTCCAATCAGCCCCAGCATTTT. Translation: CASRHGQGQGLSNQPQHF.

This chain connects TRBV9 to TRBJ1-1, with a weak D call TRBD1 (5 bases). Germline assignment: CDR1 SGDLS and CDR2 YYNGEE. The CDR3 totals 16 residues. Trimming took 3 bases from V and 1 from J, leaving 16 bases between them. Written as DNA, the CDR3 is TGTGCCAGCAGCGCTCCGGGACTTGGTACGAACACTGAAGCTTTCTTT. Its translation: CASSAPGLGTNTEAFF.

The chain recombines TRBV7-9 with TRBJ1-1, with TRBD1 matching 7 bases. Germline assignment: CDR1 SEHNR and CDR2 FQNEAQ (reference sequence). Trimming cost V 6 bases and J 6 bases; bases outside gene matches: 7. This CDR3 spans 13 amino acids. This CDR3 reads CASSSTGDAEAFF. In DNA form, the CDR3 reads TGTGCCAGCAGTTCCACAGGGGACGCTGAAGCTTTCTTT.

The genes are TRBV7-3 and TRBJ1-2, with 10 bases matching TRBD1. The CDR3 spans 15 residues. Germline V lookup: CDR1 SGHTA, CDR2 FQGTGA. The V and J ends lost 4 bases and 6 bases, in that order; junction bases with no gene match: 8. The CDR3 loop reads CASSSTRTGGDGYTF. The CDR3 coding sequence is TGTGCCAGCAGCTCCACGCGGACAGGGGGGGATGGCTACACCTTC.

This sequence joins TRBV10-3 and TRBJ1-1; perhaps TRBD1 as D (5 bases). CDR3 length: 14 residues. The germline V gene encodes CDR1 ENHRY and CDR2 SYGVKD. Trimming shortened V by 6 bases and J by 1 base, and 12 bases separated the two germline ends. CDR3 sequence: CAIREGLTNTEAFF. Written as DNA, the CDR3 is TGTGCCATCAGGGAGGGACTTACGAACACTGAAGCTTTCTTT.

The V and J genes are TRBV30 and TRBJ1-2; weak D call: TRBD1 (6 bases). In germline, CDR1 is GTSNPN, CDR2 SVGIG (reference sequence). The CDR3 length is 18 residues. Trimming left V 1 base short and J 5 bases short, with 26 bases between. The CDR3 loop reads CAWSALGAGLTSQYGYTF. The DNA for the CDR3 is TGTGCCTGGAGTGCCCTGGGGGCAGGCCTTACTTCTCAATATGGCTACACCTTC.

The chain links TRBV7-9 to TRBJ1-4, with TRBD1 identical over 10 bases. The ends lost 0 bases at V and 3 bases at J; junction bases unmatched: 7. The CDR3 totals 18 residues. CDR1 and CDR2 from the germline V gene are SEHNR and FQNEAQ (reference sequence). DNA for the CDR3: TGTGCCAGCAGCTTAGCGTTCGGACAGGGGGTATCTAATGAAAAACTGTTTTTT. Its protein product is CASSLAFGQGVSNEKLFF.

The chain joins TRBV7-9 to TRBJ2-3; 7 positions match TRBD2. CDR1 is SEHNR, CDR2 FQNEAQ, per germline (reference sequence). This CDR3 has 15 residues. Losses at the gene ends were 5 bases for V and 9 bases for J; bases not matched to a gene: 14. The DNA for the CDR3 is TGTGCCAGCAGCCTGGGACTATCGGTGAGGGAGACGCAGTATTTT. As protein: CASSLGLSVRETQYF.